Here is one T cell receptor beta chain with its context. Its antigen remains unknown. Germline loops: CDR1 SGHTA, CDR2 FQGNSA. The CDR3 loop spans 15 amino acids. The J segment lost 3 bases and the V segment lost 3 bases, leaving 5 bases of the junction unmatched. Sequenced by immunoSEQ multiplex PCR; TCRdb stores in-frame clones only, minus some. The table has 10,000 to 15,000 clones, 60% to 75% seen once. The treatment: treatment-naive control, cytoreductive nephrectomy. Clear cell pathology was present in this patient's renal cell carcinoma. The sample originates from a study of radiation and T cells in renal cell carcinoma. Points from the study as a whole: Sampling covered only around 0.91 g of each tumor. In nephrectomy-only tumors, top 100 clonotypes averaged roughly 43%, versus approximately 54% irradiated. Dominant CDR3 motifs were more common in irradiated tumors than controls.

The TCR sequence derives from an elderly woman with renal cell carcinoma. The chain is built from TRBV7-2 and TRBJ1-5; 7 positions match TRBD1. Sequences were derived from tumor tissue, sampled from a patient whose treatment was nephrectomy without radiotherapy. In DNA form, the CDR3 reads TGTGCCAGCAGCTTTAACAGGGGCGACAATCAGCCCCAGCATTTT. It encodes CASSFNRGDNQPQHF.